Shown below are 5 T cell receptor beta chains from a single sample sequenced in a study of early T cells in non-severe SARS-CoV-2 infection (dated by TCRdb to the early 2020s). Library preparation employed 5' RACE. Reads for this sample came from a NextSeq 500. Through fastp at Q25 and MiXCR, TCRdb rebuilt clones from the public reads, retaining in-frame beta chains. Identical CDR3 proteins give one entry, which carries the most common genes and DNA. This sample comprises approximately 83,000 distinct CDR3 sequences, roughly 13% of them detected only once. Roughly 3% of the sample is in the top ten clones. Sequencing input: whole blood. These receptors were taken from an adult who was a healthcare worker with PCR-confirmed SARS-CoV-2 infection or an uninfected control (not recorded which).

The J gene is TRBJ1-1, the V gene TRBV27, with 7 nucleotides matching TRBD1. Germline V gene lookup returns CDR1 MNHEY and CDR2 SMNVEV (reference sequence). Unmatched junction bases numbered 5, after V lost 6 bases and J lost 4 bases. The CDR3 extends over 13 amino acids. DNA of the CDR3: TGTGCCAGCAGACAGGGGCGTTCCACTGAAGCTTTCTTT. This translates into CASRQGRSTEAFF.

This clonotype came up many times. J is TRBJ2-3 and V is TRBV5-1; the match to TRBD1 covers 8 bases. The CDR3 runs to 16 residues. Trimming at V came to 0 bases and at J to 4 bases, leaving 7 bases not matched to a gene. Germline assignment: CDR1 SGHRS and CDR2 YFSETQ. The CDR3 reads CASSLASRGPADTQYF. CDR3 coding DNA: TGCGCCAGCAGCTTGGCTTCCAGGGGGCCCGCAGATACGCAGTATTTT.

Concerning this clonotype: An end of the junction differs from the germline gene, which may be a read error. The CDR3 nucleotides read TGTGCCAGCAGCAACCACAGGATACTTTCTGAAAACACCATATATTTT. Translated: CASSNHRILSENTIYF. The chain combines TRBV7-9 with TRBJ1-3, with TRBD1 as a possible D gene (5 bases). The length of the CDR3 is 16 residues. The germline V gene has CDR1 SEHNR and CDR2 FQNEAQ (reference sequence).

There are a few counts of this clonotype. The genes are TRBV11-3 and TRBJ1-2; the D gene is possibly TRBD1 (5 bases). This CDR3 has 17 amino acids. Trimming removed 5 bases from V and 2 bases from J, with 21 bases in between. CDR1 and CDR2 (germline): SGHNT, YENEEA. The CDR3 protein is CASSPGSYRQHNYGYTF. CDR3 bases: TGTGCCAGCAGCCCGGGGTCCTATAGACAGCACAACTATGGCTACACCTTC.

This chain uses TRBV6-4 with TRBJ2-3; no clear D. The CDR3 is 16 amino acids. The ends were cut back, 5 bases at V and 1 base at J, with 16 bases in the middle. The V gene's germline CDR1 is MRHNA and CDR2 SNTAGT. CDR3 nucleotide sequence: TGTGCCAGCAGTCGGACCGTCCGCGATGGCACAGATACGCAGTATTTT. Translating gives CASSRTVRDGTDTQYF.